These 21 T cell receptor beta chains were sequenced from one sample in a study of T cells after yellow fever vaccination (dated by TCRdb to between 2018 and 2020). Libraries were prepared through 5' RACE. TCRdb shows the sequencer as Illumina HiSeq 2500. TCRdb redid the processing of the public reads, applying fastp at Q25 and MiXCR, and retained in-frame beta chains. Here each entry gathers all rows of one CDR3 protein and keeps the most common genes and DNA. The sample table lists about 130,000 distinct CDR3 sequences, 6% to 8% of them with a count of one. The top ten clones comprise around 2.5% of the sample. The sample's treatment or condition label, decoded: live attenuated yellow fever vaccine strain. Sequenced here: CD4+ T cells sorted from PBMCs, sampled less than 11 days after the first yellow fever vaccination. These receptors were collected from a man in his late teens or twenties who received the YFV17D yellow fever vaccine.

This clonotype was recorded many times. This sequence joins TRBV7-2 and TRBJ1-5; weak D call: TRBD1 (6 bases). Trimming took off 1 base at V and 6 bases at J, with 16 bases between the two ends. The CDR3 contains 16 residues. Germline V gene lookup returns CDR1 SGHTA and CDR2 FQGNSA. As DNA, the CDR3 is TGTGCCAGCAGCTTAGGTTCCAGGGGCGGTGGTCAGCCCCAGCATTTT. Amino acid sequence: CASSLGSRGGGQPQHF.

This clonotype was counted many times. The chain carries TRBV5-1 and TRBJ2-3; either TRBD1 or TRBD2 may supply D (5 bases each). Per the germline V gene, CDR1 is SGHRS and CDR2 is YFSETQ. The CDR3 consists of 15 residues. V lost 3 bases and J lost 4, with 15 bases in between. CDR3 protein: CASSSRDPRADTQYF. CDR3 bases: TGCGCCAGCAGCTCCCGGGACCCGAGGGCAGATACGCAGTATTTT.

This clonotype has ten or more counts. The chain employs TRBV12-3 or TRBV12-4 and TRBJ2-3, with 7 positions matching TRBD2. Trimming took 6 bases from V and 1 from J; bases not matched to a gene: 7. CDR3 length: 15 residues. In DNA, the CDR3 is TGTGCCAGCAGCTCAAGTGCGGGGGGCACAGATACGCAGTATTTT. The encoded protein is CASSSSAGGTDTQYF.

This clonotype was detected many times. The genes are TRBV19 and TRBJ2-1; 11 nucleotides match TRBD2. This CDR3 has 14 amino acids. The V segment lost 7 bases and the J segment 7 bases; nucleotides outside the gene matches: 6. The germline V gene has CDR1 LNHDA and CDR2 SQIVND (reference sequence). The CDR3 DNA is TGTGCCAGTACCTCGGGACTAGCGGAGAATGAGCAGTTCTTC. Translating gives CASTSGLAENEQFF. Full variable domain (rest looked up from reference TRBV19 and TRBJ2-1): DGGITQSPKYLFRKEGQNVTLSCEQNLNHDAMYWYRQDPGQGLRLIYYSQIVNDFQKGDIAEGYSVSREKKESFPLTVTSAQKNPTAFYLCASTSGLAENEQFFGPGTRLTVL.

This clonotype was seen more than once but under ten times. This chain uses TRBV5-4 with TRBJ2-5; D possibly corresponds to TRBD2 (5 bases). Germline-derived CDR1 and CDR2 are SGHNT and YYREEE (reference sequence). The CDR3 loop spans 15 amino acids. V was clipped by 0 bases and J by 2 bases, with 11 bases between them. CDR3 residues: CASSLGSGRQETQYF. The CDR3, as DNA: TGTGCCAGCAGCTTGGGCAGCGGAAGACAAGAGACCCAGTACTTC.

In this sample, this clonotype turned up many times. Here the CDR3 reads CASTGLAAPDTQYF. The CDR3 region has the DNA TGTGCCAGCACGGGACTAGCGGCCCCGGATACGCAGTATTTT. The chain is built from TRBV7-2 and TRBJ2-3, with 11 bases lining up with TRBD2. This CDR3 is 14 amino acids long. V gave up 7 bases and J gave up 6 bases; unmatched junction bases: 6. CDR1 and CDR2 (germline): SGHTA, FQGNSA.

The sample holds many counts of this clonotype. CDR3: CASSSRTEETQYF. Written as DNA, the CDR3 is TGTGCCAGCAGTTCCCGGACAGAAGAGACCCAGTACTTC. V usage is TRBV27 and J usage is TRBJ2-5; a weak D match, TRBD1 (6 bases). Germline loops: CDR1 MNHEY, CDR2 SMNVEV (reference sequence). CDR3 length: 13 amino acids. The ends were cut back, 4 bases at V and 3 bases at J, with 9 bases in the middle.

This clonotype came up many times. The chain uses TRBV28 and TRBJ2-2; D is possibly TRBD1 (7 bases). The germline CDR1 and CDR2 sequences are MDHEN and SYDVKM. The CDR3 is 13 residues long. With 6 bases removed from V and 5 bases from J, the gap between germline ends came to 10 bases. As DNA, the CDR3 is TGTGCCAGCAGCCAGGGGGGAACCGGGGAGCTGTTTTTT. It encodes CASSQGGTGELFF. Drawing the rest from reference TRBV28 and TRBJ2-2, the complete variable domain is DVKVTQSSRYLVKRTGEKVFLECVQDMDHENMFWYRQDPGLGLRLIYFSYDVKMKEKGDIPEGYSVSREKKERFSLILESASTNQTSMYLCASSQGGTGELFFGEGSRLTVL.

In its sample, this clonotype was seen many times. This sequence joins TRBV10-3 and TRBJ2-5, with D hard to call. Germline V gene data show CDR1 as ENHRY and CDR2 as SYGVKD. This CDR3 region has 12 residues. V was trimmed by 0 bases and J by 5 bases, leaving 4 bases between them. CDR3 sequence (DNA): TGTGCCATCAGTGAGTCGGGGGAGACCCAGTACTTC. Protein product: CAISESGETQYF.

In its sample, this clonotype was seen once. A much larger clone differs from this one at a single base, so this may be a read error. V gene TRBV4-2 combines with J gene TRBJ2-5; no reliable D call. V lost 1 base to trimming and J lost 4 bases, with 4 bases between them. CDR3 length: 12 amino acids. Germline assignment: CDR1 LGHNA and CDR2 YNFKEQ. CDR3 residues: CASSQASETQYF. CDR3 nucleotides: TGTGCCAGCAGCCAAGCGTCAGAGACCCAGTACTTC.

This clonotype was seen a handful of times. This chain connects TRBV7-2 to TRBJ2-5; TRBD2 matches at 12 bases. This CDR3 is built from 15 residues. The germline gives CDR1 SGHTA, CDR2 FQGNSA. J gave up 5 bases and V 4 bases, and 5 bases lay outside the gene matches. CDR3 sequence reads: CASSWTSGVGETQYF. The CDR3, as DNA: TGTGCCAGCAGCTGGACTAGCGGGGTGGGGGAGACCCAGTACTTC.

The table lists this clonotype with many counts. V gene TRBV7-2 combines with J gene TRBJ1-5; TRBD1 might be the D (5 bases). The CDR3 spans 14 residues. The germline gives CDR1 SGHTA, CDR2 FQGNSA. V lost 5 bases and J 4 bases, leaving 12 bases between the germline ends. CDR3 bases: TGTGCCAGCAGCGTTGATCGGGGGAATCAGCCCCAGCATTTT. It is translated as CASSVDRGNQPQHF.

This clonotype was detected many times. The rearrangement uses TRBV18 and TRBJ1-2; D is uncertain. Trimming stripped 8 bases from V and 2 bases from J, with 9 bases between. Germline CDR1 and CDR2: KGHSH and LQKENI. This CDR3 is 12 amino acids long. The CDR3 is CASSQENYGYTF. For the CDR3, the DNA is TGTGCCAGCAGCCAGGAGAACTATGGCTACACCTTC.

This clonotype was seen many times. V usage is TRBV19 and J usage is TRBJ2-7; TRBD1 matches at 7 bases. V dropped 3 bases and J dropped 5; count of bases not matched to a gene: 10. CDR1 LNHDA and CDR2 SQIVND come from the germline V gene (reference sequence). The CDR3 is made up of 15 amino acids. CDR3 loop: CASSIAGQDPNEQYF. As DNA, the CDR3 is TGTGCCAGTAGTATCGCCGGACAGGATCCCAACGAGCAGTACTTC.

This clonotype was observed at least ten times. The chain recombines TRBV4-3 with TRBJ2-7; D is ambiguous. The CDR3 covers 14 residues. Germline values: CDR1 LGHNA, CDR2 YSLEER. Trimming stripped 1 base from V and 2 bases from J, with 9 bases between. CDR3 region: CASSQALGPYEQYF. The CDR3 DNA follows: TGCGCCAGCAGCCAAGCTCTAGGTCCCTACGAGCAGTACTTC.

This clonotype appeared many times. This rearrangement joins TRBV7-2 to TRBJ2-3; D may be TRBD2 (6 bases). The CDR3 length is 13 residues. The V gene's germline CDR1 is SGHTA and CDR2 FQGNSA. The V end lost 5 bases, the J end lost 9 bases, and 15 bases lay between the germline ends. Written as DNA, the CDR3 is TGTGCCAGCAGCCCTAGACTAGTTGGGACGCAGTATTTT. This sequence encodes CASSPRLVGTQYF.

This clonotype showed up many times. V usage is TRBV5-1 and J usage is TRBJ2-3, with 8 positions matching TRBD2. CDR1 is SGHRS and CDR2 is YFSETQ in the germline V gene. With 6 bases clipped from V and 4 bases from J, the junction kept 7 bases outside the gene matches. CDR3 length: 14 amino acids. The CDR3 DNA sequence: TGCGCCAGCATGAACGGGGGGGCGGCAGATACGCAGTATTTT. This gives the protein CASMNGGAADTQYF.

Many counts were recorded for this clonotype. The CDR3 DNA follows: TGCGCCAGCAGCCAAGATTCGGGGGGAGGGAGCAATCAGCCCCAGCATTTT. Amino acid sequence: CASSQDSGGGSNQPQHF. V is TRBV4-1 and J is TRBJ1-5, with a tentative D call TRBD1 (5 bases). The CDR3 runs to 17 residues. Per germline, CDR1 MGHRA and CDR2 YSYEKL. V shed 0 bases and J shed 1 base, with 13 bases lying between them.

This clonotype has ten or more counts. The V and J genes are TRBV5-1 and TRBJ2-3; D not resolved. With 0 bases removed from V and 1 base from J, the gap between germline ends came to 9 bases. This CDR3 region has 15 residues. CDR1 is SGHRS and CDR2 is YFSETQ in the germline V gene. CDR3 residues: CASSLGGRGTDTQYF. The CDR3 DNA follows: TGCGCCAGCAGCTTGGGGGGTCGTGGCACAGATACGCAGTATTTT.

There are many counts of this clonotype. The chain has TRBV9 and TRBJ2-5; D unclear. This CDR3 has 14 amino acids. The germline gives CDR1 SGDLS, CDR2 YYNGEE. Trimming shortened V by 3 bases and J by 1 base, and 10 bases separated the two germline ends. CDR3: CASSATVIQETQYF. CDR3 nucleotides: TGTGCCAGCAGCGCCACGGTGATCCAAGAGACCCAGTACTTC.

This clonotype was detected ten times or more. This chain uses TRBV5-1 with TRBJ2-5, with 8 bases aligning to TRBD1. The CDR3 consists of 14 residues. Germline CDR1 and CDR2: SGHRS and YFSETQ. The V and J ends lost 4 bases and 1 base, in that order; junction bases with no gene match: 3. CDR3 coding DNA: TGCGCCAGCAGCGTCACAGGGGGCCAAGAGACCCAGTACTTC. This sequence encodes CASSVTGGQETQYF.